A single sample is the source of the 21 T cell receptor beta chains below, sequenced in a study of blood T cell repertoires in COVID-19. Assay: immunoSEQ multiplex PCR; the TCRdb copy retains only in-frame clones and omits some. The sample includes roughly 220,000 clones, around 83% of them seen just once. Sequencing was carried out using PBMCs or T cells enriched from blood (not recorded which). The receptors stem from a middle-aged woman who had recovered from COVID-19.

This clone was detected only a few times. The chain recombines TRBV7-8 with TRBJ1-5; D unresolved. Trimming took off 5 bases at V and 1 base at J, with 9 bases between the two ends. The CDR3 extends over 14 amino acids. The germline gives CDR1 SGHVS, CDR2 FQNEAQ. The CDR3 reads CASSLFGSNQPQHF. CDR3 bases: TGTGCCAGCAGCCTTTTTGGCAGCAATCAGCCCCAGCATTTT.

The chain joins TRBV3-1 (or the pseudogene TRBV3-2) to TRBJ1-4; tentatively, D is TRBD1 (6 bases). Germline V lookup: CDR1 LGHDT, CDR2 YNNKEL (reference sequence). With 2 bases removed from V and 8 bases from J, the gap between germline ends came to 12 bases. The CDR3 length is 14 residues. CDR3 protein: CASSQRGTGEKLFF. DNA for the CDR3: TGTGCCAGCAGCCAACGCGGAACAGGGGAAAAACTGTTTTTT.

The V call is TRBV10-1, the J call TRBJ2-3, with D possibly being TRBD2 (6 bases). Germline V gene data show CDR1 as WNHNN and CDR2 as SYGVQD (reference sequence). The CDR3 loop spans 16 amino acids. Between the trimmed V and J ends, which lost 0 bases and 6 bases, there was a span of 16 bases. The CDR3 sequence is CASSESLREPTDTQYF. CDR3 nucleotide sequence: TGCGCCAGCAGTGAGTCGTTGCGGGAACCTACCGATACGCAGTATTTT.

The rearrangement links TRBV3-1 (or the pseudogene TRBV3-2) to TRBJ1-3; D is unclear. The germline CDR1 and CDR2 sequences are LGHDT and YNNKEL (reference sequence). The V and J ends lost 3 bases and 3 bases respectively, with 12 bases between them. This CDR3 is built from 15 residues. The CDR3, as DNA: TGTGCCAGCAGCCACACTGAGATAAGTGGAAACACCATATATTTT. It encodes CASSHTEISGNTIYF.

The V gene is TRBV10-2, the J gene TRBJ2-7; 8 bases fit TRBD1. The CDR3 is 16 amino acids. Germline assignment: CDR1 WSHSY and CDR2 SAAADI. The J segment lost 5 bases and the V segment lost 6 bases, leaving 15 bases of the junction unmatched. DNA for the CDR3: TGCGCCAGCAGCTATGTAGGATTAGGACAGGGAAACGAGCAGTACTTC. Protein: CASSYVGLGQGNEQYF.

Here the CDR3 reads CASRGRGVALEKLFF. Written as DNA, the CDR3 is TGTGCCAGCAGGGGCCGTGGTGTGGCTCTGGAAAAACTGTTTTTT. The chain has TRBV2 and TRBJ1-4, with unresolved D. V was clipped by 6 bases and J by 8 bases, with 19 bases between them. Germline V gives CDR1 SNHLY, CDR2 FYNNEI. The CDR3 is made up of 15 amino acids.

The chain employs TRBV9 and TRBJ1-4, with 7 bases aligning to TRBD1. CDR3 length equals 13 residues. The V segment lost 4 bases and the J segment 8 bases; nucleotides outside the gene matches: 5. CDR1 and CDR2 (germline): SGDLS, YYNGEE. Written as DNA, the CDR3 is TGTGCCAGCAGCCGACAGGGAGACGAAAAACTGTTTTTT. This translates into CASSRQGDEKLFF.

The chain uses TRBV24-1 and TRBJ2-1; tentatively, D is TRBD2 (7 bases). The CDR3 is made up of 14 amino acids. Germline V gene sequence: CDR1 KGHDR, CDR2 SFDVKD. The V gene lost 3 bases and the J gene lost 6 bases, with 11 bases spanning the gap. CDR3 region: CATSDSGTSNEQFF. CDR3 bases: TGTGCCACCAGTGATAGCGGGACAAGCAATGAGCAGTTCTTC.

The chain uses TRBV27 and TRBJ2-7; possible D gene TRBD2, 6 bases. The ends were cut back, 3 bases at V and 0 bases at J, with 12 bases in the middle. Germline V CDR1 and CDR2: MNHEY, SMNVEV (reference sequence). The CDR3 covers 15 residues. The CDR3 is CASSLPRESSYEQYV. Here the CDR3 DNA reads TGTGCCAGCAGTTTGCCCCGGGAGAGCTCCTACGAGCAGTACGTC.

This chain uses TRBV18 with TRBJ1-4; D is undetermined. The CDR3 consists of 14 residues. Trimming took 4 bases from V and 0 from J, leaving 6 bases between them. In germline, CDR1 is KGHSH, CDR2 LQKENI. CDR3 sequence reads: CASSQRATNEKLFF. CDR3 DNA sequence: TGTGCCAGCTCACAACGAGCAACTAATGAAAAACTGTTTTTT. Combining the CDR3 with reference TRBV18 and TRBJ1-4 gives the whole variable domain NAGVMQNPRHLVRRRGQEARLRCSPMKGHSHVYWYRQLPEEGLKFMVYLQKENIIDESGMPKERFSAEFPKEGPSILRIQQVVRGDSAAYFCASSQRATNEKLFFGSGTQLSVL.

V gene TRBV28 combines with J gene TRBJ1-2, with D possibly matching TRBD1 (6 bases). Per germline, CDR1 MDHEN and CDR2 SYDVKM. The V gene lost 6 bases and the J gene lost 4 bases, with 15 bases spanning the gap. The CDR3 runs to 14 residues. In nucleotides, the CDR3 is TGTGCCAGCAGCTTGAGGGTGGGGGCCTATGGCTACACCTTC. Protein sequence: CASSLRVGAYGYTF.

Regarding this clone: At one end the junction does not follow the germline gene, possibly because of a read error. The V call is TRBV27, the J call TRBJ1-1; D call uncertain. Per germline, CDR1 MNHEY and CDR2 SMNVEV (reference sequence). This CDR3 comprises 13 residues. DNA of the CDR3: TGTGCCAGCAGTCTCTCGGGTCTTCCTGAGGCTTTCTTT. Residues: CASSLSGLPEAFF.

The chain combines TRBV5-5 with TRBJ2-1; TRBD1 matches 10 bases. This CDR3 has 18 residues. CDR1 and CDR2 from the germline V gene are SGHKS and YYEKEE (reference sequence). V was clipped by 4 bases and J by 15 bases; unmatched bases: 25. The CDR3, as DNA: TGTGCCAGCAGCCTCCGTACGTTTAGCGGACAGGGGGTTCCCCTGCGGTTCTTC. Amino acid sequence: CASSLRTFSGQGVPLRFF. The full variable domain, completed using reference TRBV5-5 and TRBJ2-1, is DAGVTQSPTHLIKTRGQQVTLRCSPISGHKSVSWYQQVLGQGPQFIFQYYEKEERGRGNFPDRFSARQFPNYSSELNVNALLLGDSALYLCASSLRTFSGQGVPLRFFGPGTRLTVL.

V usage is TRBV5-1 and J usage is TRBJ2-5; 13 nucleotides line up with TRBD2. Germline V gene sequence: CDR1 SGHRS, CDR2 YFSETQ. The CDR3 length is 17 residues. J lost 3 bases, V lost 4 bases, and 9 bases had no gene match. CDR3 in DNA: TGCGCCAGCAGCCCTCGGACTAGCGGGAGATCGGAAGAGACCCAGTACTTC. Amino acid sequence: CASSPRTSGRSEETQYF.

V gene TRBV4-1 combines with J gene TRBJ1-6; D gene ambiguous. The CDR3 loop spans 12 amino acids. Trimming pared 3 bases from V and 9 bases from J, leaving 6 bases between. The germline V gene encodes CDR1 MGHRA and CDR2 YSYEKL. The CDR3 nucleotides read TGCGCCAGCAGCCAGGGGAGTTCACCCCTCCACTTT. It translates to CASSQGSSPLHF.

This clone was picked up one time. V gene TRBV28 combines with J gene TRBJ2-7; 8 bases fit TRBD1. The trim removed 6 bases at V and 7 bases at J, leaving 8 bases unmatched. The germline V gene encodes CDR1 MDHEN and CDR2 SYDVKM. The CDR3 is 13 amino acids. The CDR3: CASRRDRWGEQYF. The CDR3 DNA sequence: TGTGCCAGCAGGAGGGACAGGTGGGGGGAGCAGTACTTC.

This clone was detected only once. The rearrangement links TRBV12-5 to TRBJ2-3, with D unclear. Per germline, CDR1 LGHNT and CDR2 FRNRAP. This CDR3 has 14 residues. Between the trimmed V and J ends, which lost 1 base and 2 bases, there was a span of 7 bases. CDR3 nucleotides: TGTGCTAGTGGTTTGGGACTCTACACAGATACGCAGTATTTT. This translates into CASGLGLYTDTQYF.

The chain employs TRBV14 and TRBJ2-1; 11 nucleotides align to TRBD1. J was trimmed by 9 bases and V by 1 base; bases with no gene match: 8. Germline CDR1 reads SGHDN; CDR2 reads FVKESK. The length of the CDR3 is 16 residues. CDR3 region: CASSQAGTGGKVEQFF. The CDR3 bases are TGTGCCAGCAGCCAAGCCGGGACAGGGGGTAAGGTTGAGCAGTTCTTC.

The genes are TRBV18 and TRBJ2-1, with TRBD2 identical over 7 bases. The germline V gene encodes CDR1 KGHSH and CDR2 LQKENI. The CDR3 is made up of 14 amino acids. V shed 1 base and J 3 bases; nucleotides not matched to a gene: 0. CDR3 amino acids: CASSPLAGYNEQFF. The CDR3 DNA reads as TGTGCCAGCTCACCACTAGCGGGCTACAATGAGCAGTTCTTC.

V and J are TRBV3-1 (or the pseudogene TRBV3-2) and TRBJ1-2; tentative D call: TRBD1 (6 bases). CDR1 is LGHDT, CDR2 YNNKEL, per germline (reference sequence). This CDR3 is 13 amino acids long. V was clipped by 1 base and J by 7 bases, with 10 bases between them. This CDR3 is CASSQGQAGGYTF. CDR3 nucleotide sequence: TGTGCCAGCAGCCAAGGACAGGCGGGTGGCTACACCTTC.

V and J are TRBV4-1 and TRBJ2-1, with 11 bases aligning to TRBD2. The CDR3 is 16 amino acids. Germline values: CDR1 MGHRA, CDR2 YSYEKL. V was pared by 2 bases and J by 9 bases, with 9 bases of the junction left unmatched. For the CDR3, the DNA is TGCGCCAGCAGCCAACCGACTAGCGGGAAAGGTAGTGAGCAGTTCTTC. Translating it yields CASSQPTSGKGSEQFF.